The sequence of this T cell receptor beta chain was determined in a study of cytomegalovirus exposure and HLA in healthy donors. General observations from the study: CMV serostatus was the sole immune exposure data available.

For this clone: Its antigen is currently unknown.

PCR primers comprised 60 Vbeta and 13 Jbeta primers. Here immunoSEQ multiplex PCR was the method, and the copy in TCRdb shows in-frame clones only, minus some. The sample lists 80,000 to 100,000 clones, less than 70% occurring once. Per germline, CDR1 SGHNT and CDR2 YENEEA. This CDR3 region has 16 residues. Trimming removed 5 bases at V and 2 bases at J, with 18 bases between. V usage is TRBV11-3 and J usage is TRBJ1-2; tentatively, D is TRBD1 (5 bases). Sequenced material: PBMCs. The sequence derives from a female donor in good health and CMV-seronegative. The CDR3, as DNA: TGTGCCAGCAGCGACCCAACACAGGAGATCAACTATGGCTACACCTTC. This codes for CASSDPTQEINYGYTF.